Listed below are T cell receptor beta chains from one sample, sequenced in a study of blood T cell repertoires in COVID-19. The assay was immunoSEQ multiplex PCR, and TCRdb's table has in-frame clones only and misses some. The sample contains about 120,000 clones, over 75% of which appear only once. Sequenced material: peripheral blood. These receptors all stem from a woman in her 70s with acute or convalescent COVID-19. CDR3s include the opening cysteine and the closing phenylalanine or tryptophan. The order of the fields is D gene, V gene, clone size, J gene, CDR3 DNA, CDR3 protein. D genes are given only for firm matches. Clone size is stated in some rows and not others, as once, few, many or a class when expanded.

>TRBD1|TRBV2|-|TRBJ1-6
TGTGCCAGCAGGGGACAGGGGGGTTCACCCCTCCACTTT
CASRGQGGSPLHF
>-|TRBV5-1|-|TRBJ1-2
TGCGCCAGCAGCTTGGTTGGGGCCCAAAACTATGGCTACACCTTC
CASSLVGAQNYGYTF
>TRBD2|TRBV7-8|-|TRBJ2-3
TGTGCCAGCAGCTTAGGGGGACTAGATCTAGATACGCAGTATTTT
CASSLGGLDLDTQYF
>-|TRBV3-1/TRBV3-2|-|TRBJ2-5
TGTGCCAGCAGTGAGTTGCAAGAGACCCAGTACTTC
CASSELQETQYF
>-|TRBV19|once|TRBJ1-4
TGTGCCACCCAACTTGGCCCAGCGGTTGGGCTTGCAACTAATGAAAAACTGTTTTTT
CATQLGPAVGLATNEKLFF
>TRBD2|TRBV11-3|-|TRBJ2-3
TGTGCCAGCAGCTTGGATAACCCGGGACTAGCGGGGGGGCCCCACACGACGCAGTATTTT
CASSLDNPGLAGGPHTTQYF
>-|TRBV4-1|-|TRBJ1-1
TGCGCCAGCAGCCGGGGCAGGCGCTATAACAGGGAAAGCACTGAAGCTTTCTTT
CASSRGRRYNRESTEAFF
>-|TRBV2|-|TRBJ2-1
TGTGCCAGCACCACCTACAATGAGCAGTTCTTC
CASTTYNEQFF
>-|TRBV5-6|-|TRBJ2-2
TGTGCCAGCAGCCCACAGGGCACCGGGGAGCTGTTTTTT
CASSPQGTGELFF
>TRBD1|TRBV5-8|-|TRBJ1-2
TGTGCCAGCAGCCCCGGGACAGAGAAACCCTATGGCTACACCTTC
CASSPGTEKPYGYTF
>TRBD2|TRBV4-2|-|TRBJ2-1
TGTGCCAGCAGCCAAGAGCCTAGCGGATTCTACAATGAGCAGTTCTTC
CASSQEPSGFYNEQFF
>-|TRBV18|once|TRBJ2-3
TGTGCCAGCTCACCAGAGGACAGCCCCACAGATACGCAGTATTTT
CASSPEDSPTDTQYF
>TRBD2|TRBV10-1|-|TRBJ2-2
TGCGCCAGCAGTGATAGCGGGGGCCCTACCGGGGAGCTGTTTTTT
CASSDSGGPTGELFF
>TRBD2|TRBV13|-|TRBJ2-3
TGTGCCAGCAGCCTCAGACTAGCGGGGGGCACAGATACGCAGTATTTT
CASSLRLAGGTDTQYF
>-|TRBV7-8|-|TRBJ1-2
TGTGCCAGCAGCCACCTGAATCCAAGCTTTAACTATGGCTACACCTTC
CASSHLNPSFNYGYTF
>TRBD1|TRBV6-6|-|TRBJ1-1
TGTGCCAGCAGTATGACAGGGGTGAACACTGAAGCTTTCTTT
CASSMTGVNTEAFF
>TRBD2|TRBV18|-|TRBJ2-5
TGTGCCAGCTCACCACGGACTAGCGGGCCCGAGACCCAGTACTTC
CASSPRTSGPETQYF
>-|TRBV7-9|-|TRBJ2-1
TGTGCCAGCAGCTTGGGCAGCTCCTACAATGAGCAGTTCTTC
CASSLGSSYNEQFF
>-|TRBV6-1|-|TRBJ1-6
TGTGCCAGCAGTGAAATGGGACACCGTAATTCACCCCTCCACTTT
CASSEMGHRNSPLHF
>-|TRBV16|-|TRBJ2-1
TGTGCCAGCAGCAGTGGAGCGATACTAAAAACCTACAATGAGCAGTTCTTC
CASSSGAILKTYNEQFF
>TRBD1|TRBV7-9|-|TRBJ1-3
TGTGCCAGCAGCTTAAGACCGGGACAGGGGGCTGGAAACACCATATATTTT
CASSLRPGQGAGNTIYF
>-|TRBV18|-|TRBJ1-2
TGTGCCAGCTCACCACGGACAGACAACTATGGCTACACCTTC
CASSPRTDNYGYTF
>-|TRBV2|once|TRBJ2-5
TGTGCCAGCAGCCCCGGGGGCGGGGGAGTCCAAGAGACCCAGTACTTC
CASSPGGGGVQETQYF
>TRBD1|TRBV5-1|-|TRBJ1-2
TGCGCCAGCAGCCAGGGGGCCCGCTATGGCTACACCTTC
CASSQGARYGYTF
>-|TRBV30|-|TRBJ2-7
TGTGCCTGGAAGAAGGGGGGGGACTACGAGCAGTACTTC
CAWKKGGDYEQYF
>-|TRBV12-3/TRBV12-4|-|TRBJ1-4
TGTGCCAGCAAACCCATTCGGGGGGAAAAACTGTTTTTT
CASKPIRGEKLFF